This record looks at one T cell receptor (beta chain) sequence and its context. Its specificity is not known. The data were taken from a study of cytomegalovirus exposure and HLA in healthy donors. Study information: In an earlier analysis, 90 million to 120 million unique TCR beta sequences were found from 150 million to 200 million T cells. Overall study findings and caveats: TCR beta V- and J-gene trimming was later associated with a missense DCLRE1C variant.

This CDR3 is 12 amino acids long. Per germline, CDR1 SGHVS and CDR2 FNYEAQ. Amplification used 60 Vbeta primers and 13 Jbeta primers. TCRdb's table, derived via immunoSEQ multiplex PCR, lists solely in-frame clones and lacks some. The sample has almost 200,000 clones, about four fifths seen once. The sequenced material came from PBMCs. The sequence came from a male donor in good health and CMV-seropositive. The chain employs TRBV7-6 and TRBJ2-5, with D unresolved. The tail of the sequence fits TRBJ2-7 better, so the J call may be wrong. The CDR3 is CASSLQWAEQYF. The CDR3 DNA is TGTGCCAGCAGCCTCCAGTGGGCCGAGCAGTACTTC.